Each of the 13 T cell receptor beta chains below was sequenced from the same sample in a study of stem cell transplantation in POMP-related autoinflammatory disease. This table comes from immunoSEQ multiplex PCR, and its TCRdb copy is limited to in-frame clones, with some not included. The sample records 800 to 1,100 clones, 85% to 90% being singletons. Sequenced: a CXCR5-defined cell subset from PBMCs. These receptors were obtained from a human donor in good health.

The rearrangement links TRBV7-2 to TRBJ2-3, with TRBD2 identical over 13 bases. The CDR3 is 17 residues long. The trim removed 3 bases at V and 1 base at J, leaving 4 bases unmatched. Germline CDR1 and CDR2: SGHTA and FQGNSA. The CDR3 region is CASSFTSGGAGTDTQYF. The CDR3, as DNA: TGTGCCAGCAGCTTTACTAGCGGGGGGGCAGGCACAGATACGCAGTATTTT.

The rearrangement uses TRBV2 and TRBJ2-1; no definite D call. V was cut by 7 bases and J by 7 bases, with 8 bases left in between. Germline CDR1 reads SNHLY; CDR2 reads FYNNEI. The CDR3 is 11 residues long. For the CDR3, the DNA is TGTGCCAGCACTCCGGATAATGAGCAGTTCTTC. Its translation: CASTPDNEQFF.

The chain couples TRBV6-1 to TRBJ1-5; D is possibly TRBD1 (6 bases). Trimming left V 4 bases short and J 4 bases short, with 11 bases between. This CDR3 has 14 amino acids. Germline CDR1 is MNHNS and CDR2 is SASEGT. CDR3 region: CASSVDRMNQPQHF. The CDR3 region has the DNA TGTGCCAGCAGTGTTGACAGGATGAATCAGCCCCAGCATTTT.

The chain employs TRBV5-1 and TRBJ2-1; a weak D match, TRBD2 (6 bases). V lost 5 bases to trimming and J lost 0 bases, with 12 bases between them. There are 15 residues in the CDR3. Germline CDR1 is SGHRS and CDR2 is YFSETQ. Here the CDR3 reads CASRSGGSSYNEQFF. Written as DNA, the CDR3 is TGCGCCAGCAGGTCCGGGGGTAGCTCCTACAATGAGCAGTTCTTC.

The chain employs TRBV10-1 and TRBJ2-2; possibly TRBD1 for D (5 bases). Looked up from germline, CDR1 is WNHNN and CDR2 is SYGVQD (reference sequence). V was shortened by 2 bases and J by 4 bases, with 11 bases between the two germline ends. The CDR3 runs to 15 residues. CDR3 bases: TGCGCCAGCAGTGAGCTATCAGGGCCCACCGGGGAGCTGTTTTTT. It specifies CASSELSGPTGELFF.

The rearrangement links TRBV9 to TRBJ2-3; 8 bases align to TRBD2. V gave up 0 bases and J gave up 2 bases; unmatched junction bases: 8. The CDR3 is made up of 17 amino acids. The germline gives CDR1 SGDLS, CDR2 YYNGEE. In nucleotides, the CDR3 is TGTGCCAGCAGCGTAGAGCCTACGGGAGGGGCCACAGATACGCAGTATTTT. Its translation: CASSVEPTGGATDTQYF.

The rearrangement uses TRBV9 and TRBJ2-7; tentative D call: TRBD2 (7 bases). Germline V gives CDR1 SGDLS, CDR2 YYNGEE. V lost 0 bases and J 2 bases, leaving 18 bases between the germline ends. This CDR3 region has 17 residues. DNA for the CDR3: TGTGCCAGCAGCGTAGCTGTCGGGGGGCTACCCCCCTACGAGCAGTACTTC. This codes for CASSVAVGGLPPYEQYF.

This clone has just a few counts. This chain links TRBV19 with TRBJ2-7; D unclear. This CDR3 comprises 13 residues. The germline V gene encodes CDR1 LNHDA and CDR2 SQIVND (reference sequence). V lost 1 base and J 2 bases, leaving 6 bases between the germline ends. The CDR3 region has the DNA TGTGCCAGTAGTATAGCTGATCCCTACGAGCAGTACTTC. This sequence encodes CASSIADPYEQYF.

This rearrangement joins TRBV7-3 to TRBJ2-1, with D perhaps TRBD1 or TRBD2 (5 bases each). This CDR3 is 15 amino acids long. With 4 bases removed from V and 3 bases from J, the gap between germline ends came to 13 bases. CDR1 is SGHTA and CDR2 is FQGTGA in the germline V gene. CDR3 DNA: TGTGCCAGCAGCTCGGGACCATGGGGCTACAATGAGCAGTTCTTC. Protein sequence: CASSSGPWGYNEQFF.

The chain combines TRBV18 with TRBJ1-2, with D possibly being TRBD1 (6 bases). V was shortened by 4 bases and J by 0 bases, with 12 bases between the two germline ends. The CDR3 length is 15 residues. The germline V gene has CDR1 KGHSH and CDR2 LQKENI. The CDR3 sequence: CASSLGQKPNYGYTF. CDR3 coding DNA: TGTGCCAGCTCACTCGGACAGAAACCTAACTATGGCTACACCTTC.

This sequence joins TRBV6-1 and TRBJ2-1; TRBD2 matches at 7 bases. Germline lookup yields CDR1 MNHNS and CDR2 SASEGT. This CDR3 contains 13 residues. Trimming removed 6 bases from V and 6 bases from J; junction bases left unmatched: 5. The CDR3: CASRGLRINEQFF. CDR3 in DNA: TGTGCCAGCAGGGGACTAAGAATCAATGAGCAGTTCTTC.

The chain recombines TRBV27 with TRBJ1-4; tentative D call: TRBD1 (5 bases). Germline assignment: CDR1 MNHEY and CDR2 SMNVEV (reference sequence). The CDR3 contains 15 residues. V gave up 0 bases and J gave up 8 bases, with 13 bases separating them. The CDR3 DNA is TGTGCCAGCAGTTTATCCGCAGGGACGTGGGAAAAACTGTTTTTT. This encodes CASSLSAGTWEKLFF.

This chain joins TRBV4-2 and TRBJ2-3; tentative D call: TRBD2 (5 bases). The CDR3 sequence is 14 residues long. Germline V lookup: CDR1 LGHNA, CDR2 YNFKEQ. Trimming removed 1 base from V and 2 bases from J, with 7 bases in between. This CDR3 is CASSQATTTDTQYF. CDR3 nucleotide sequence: TGTGCCAGCAGCCAAGCGACTACCACAGATACGCAGTATTTT.